A selection of T cell receptor beta chains follows, all from one sample in a study of blood T cells in healthy people across ages. A single record per CDR3 protein comes from TCRdb applying MiXCR to the 5' RACE reads. The sample has fewer than 900,000 distinct CDR3 sequences; about half are singletons. The sample was blood. These receptors came from a woman aged 60-75 years in good health. CDR3s include the opening cysteine and the closing phenylalanine or tryptophan. D genes are given only for firm matches. Some rows mark clone size as missing; the rest say once, few, many or name a class of expanded clone.

v_gene	d_gene	j_gene	len	abundance	CDR3nt	CDR3aa
TRBV7-9	TRBD2	TRBJ2-5	15	.	TGTGCCAGCAGCTTAGGCGGGAGGGCCGGAGAGACCCAGTACTTC	CASSLGGRAGETQYF
TRBV12-3/TRBV12-4	.	TRBJ1-5	14	.	TGTGCCAGCAGTTGGACAAATAGCAATCAGCCCCAGCATTTT	CASSWTNSNQPQHF
TRBV5-5	.	TRBJ2-6	18	.	TGTGCCAGCAGCCCTGGGCCTAACCCCCAGTCTGGGGCCAACGTCCTGACTTTC	CASSPGPNPQSGANVLTF
TRBV7-3	TRBD2	TRBJ2-2	15	once	TGTGCCAGCAGCTCCAGCGGGAGCGGAGCCGGGGAGCTGTTTTTT	CASSSSGSGAGELFF
TRBV7-2	.	TRBJ2-1	15	once	TGTGCCAGCAGCTTCGCGGCGGCAACCTACAATGAGCAGTTCTTC	CASSFAAATYNEQFF
TRBV6-6	.	TRBJ2-7	14	once	TGTGCCAGCAGGTGGGGCGGCCAGGGCGGCGAGCAGTACTTC	CASRWGGQGGEQYF
TRBV27	TRBD1	TRBJ1-4	19	.	TGTGCCAGCAGTTTATCGTCTGGGACAGGAAGACTTTTTAAAGAAAAACTGTTTTTT	CASSLSSGTGRLFKEKLFF
TRBV5-1	TRBD2	TRBJ2-1	13	.	TGCGCCAGCAGCTTGACTAGCGCCAATGAGCAGTTCTTC	CASSLTSANEQFF
TRBV29-1	.	TRBJ1-1	11	.	TGCAGCCTGAGGGGAGGGACTGAAGCTTTCTTT	CSLRGGTEAFF
TRBV7-2	.	TRBJ2-3	17	.	TGTGCCAGCAGCTTAGTTGTGGGAACGAAACGGGCAGATACGCAGTATTTT	CASSLVVGTKRADTQYF
TRBV4-3	TRBD1	TRBJ2-7	15	few	TGCGCCAGCAGCCAAGATAGGACAGGGGTCTTCGAGCAGTACTTC	CASSQDRTGVFEQYF
TRBV7-3	TRBD2	TRBJ2-1	15	few	TGTGCCAGCAGCTTAGGTGCGGGAGTAGGCAATGAGCAGTTCTTC	CASSLGAGVGNEQFF
TRBV7-2	TRBD2	TRBJ2-2	16	.	TGTGCCAGCAGCTTAAGTAGGACTAGCGGTACCGGGGAGCTGTTTTTT	CASSLSRTSGTGELFF
TRBV20-1	TRBD1	TRBJ2-1	15	.	TGCAGTGCGCCTTATAACAGGGGCGCCTACAATGAGCAGTTCTTC	CSAPYNRGAYNEQFF